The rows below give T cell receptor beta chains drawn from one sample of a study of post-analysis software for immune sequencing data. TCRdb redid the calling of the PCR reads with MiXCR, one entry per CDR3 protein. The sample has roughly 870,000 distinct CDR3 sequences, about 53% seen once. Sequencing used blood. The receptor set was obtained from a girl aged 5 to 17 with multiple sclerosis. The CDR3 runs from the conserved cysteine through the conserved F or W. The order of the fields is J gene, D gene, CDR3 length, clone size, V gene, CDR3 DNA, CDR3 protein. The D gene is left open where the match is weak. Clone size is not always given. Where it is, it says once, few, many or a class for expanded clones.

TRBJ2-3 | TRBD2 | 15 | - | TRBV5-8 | TGTGCCAGCAGCTTGTCGGCGGGAGCACCAGATACGCAGTATTTT | CASSLSAGAPDTQYF
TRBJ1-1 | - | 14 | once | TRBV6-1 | TGTGCCAGCAATATCCTCCCGGTTTACACTGAAGCTTTCTTT | CASNILPVYTEAFF
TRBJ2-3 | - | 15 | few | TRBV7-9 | TGTGCCAGCAGCCCCCAGCCGGGTTACACAGATACGCAGTATTTT | CASSPQPGYTDTQYF
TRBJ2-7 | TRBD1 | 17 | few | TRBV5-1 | TGCGCCAGCAGCTTGGAAGGCCCCCGACAGGGGCCCTACGAGCAGTACTTC | CASSLEGPRQGPYEQYF
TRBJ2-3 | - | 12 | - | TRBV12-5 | TGTGCTAGTGGTCTGGGGGTAGATACGCAGTATTTT | CASGLGVDTQYF
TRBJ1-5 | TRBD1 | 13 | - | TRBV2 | TGTGCCAGCAACTACAGGGGGTATCAGCCCCAGCATTTT | CASNYRGYQPQHF
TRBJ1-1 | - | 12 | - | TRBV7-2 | TGTGCCAGCAGCTTGATGCGCAGGGAAGCTTTCTTT | CASSLMRREAFF
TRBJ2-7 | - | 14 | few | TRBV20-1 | TGCAGTGCTATTGGGAGAGGGGATACCTACGAGCAGTACTTC | CSAIGRGDTYEQYF
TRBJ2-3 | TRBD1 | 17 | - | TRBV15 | TGTGCCACCAGCGGCGACAGGGGGAATTCCCGCACAGATACGCAGTATTTT | CATSGDRGNSRTDTQYF
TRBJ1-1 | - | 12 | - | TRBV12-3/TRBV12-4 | TGTGCCAGCACTCAGGGTTTCACTGAAGCTTTCTTT | CASTQGFTEAFF
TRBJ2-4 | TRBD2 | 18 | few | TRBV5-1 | TGCGCCAGCAGCCATCCCCTCGGGGCTAGCGGGAAACCCTACGGGCAGTACTTC | CASSHPLGASGKPYGQYF
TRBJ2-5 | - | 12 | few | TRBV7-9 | TGTGCCAGCAGCGGCCGGAGAGTGACCCAGTACTTC | CASSGRRVTQYF
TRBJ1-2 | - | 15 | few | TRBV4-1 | TGCGCCAGCAGCCAACAGACAGGAGTCAGCTATGGCTACACCTTC | CASSQQTGVSYGYTF
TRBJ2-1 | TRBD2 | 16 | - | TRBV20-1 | TGCAGTGCTAAGCGGGAGGGGACAAGCTCCTACAATGAGCAGTTCTTC | CSAKREGTSSYNEQFF
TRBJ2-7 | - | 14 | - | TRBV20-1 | TGCAGTGCTTTGAGCTTACGGGACTCCTACGAGCAGTACTTC | CSALSLRDSYEQYF
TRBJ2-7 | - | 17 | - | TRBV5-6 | TGTGCCAGCAGCTTGGCTGGCCAACGGACACATACCTACGAGCAGTACTTC | CASSLAGQRTHTYEQYF
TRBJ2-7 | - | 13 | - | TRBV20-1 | TGCAGTGCTAGGGGGTACTCGGGGGACGAGCAGTACTTC | CSARGYSGDEQYF
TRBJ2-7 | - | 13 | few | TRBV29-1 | TGCAGCGTTGAAGCCGGGAGTGGCTACGAGCAGTACTTC | CSVEAGSGYEQYF
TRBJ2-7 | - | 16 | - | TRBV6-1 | TGTGCCAGCAGTGAAGCGGCGGGGCGGAACTCCTACGAGCAGTACTTC | CASSEAAGRNSYEQYF
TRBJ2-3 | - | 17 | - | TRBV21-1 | TGTGCCAGCAGCAAAGACGATAGGGGCATTCCCACAGATACGCAGTATTTT | CASSKDDRGIPTDTQYF
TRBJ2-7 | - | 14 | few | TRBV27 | TGTGCCAGCAGTTTAAGGCGGATCTCCTACGAGCAGTACTTC | CASSLRRISYEQYF
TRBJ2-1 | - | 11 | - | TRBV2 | TGTGCCAGCGACAGGTACAATGAGCAGTTCTTC | CASDRYNEQFF
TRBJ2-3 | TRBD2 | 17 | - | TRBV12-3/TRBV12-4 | TGTGCCAGCAGCCAGACGGGACTACCCCGGGGGGCAGATACGCAGTATTTT | CASSQTGLPRGADTQYF
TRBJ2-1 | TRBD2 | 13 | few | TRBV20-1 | TGCAGTGCCGCGGGACTAGCGTACAATGAGCAGTTCTTC | CSAAGLAYNEQFF
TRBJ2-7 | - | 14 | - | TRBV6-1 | TGTGCCAGCAGGGACAGTGGGAGTGGGTACGAGCAGTACTTC | CASRDSGSGYEQYF
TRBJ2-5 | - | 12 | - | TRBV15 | TGTGCCACCAGCAGAGTCGGAGAGACCCAGTACTTC | CATSRVGETQYF
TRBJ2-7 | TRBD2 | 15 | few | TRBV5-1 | TGCGCCAGCAGCTTGGCCCCGGGAGGGTACTACGAGCAGTACTTC | CASSLAPGGYYEQYF
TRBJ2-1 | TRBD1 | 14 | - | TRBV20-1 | TGCAGTGCTACGATGGTACAGGGGGCTGTTGAGCAGTTCTTC | CSATMVQGAVEQFF
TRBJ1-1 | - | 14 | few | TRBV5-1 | TGCGCCAGCAGCTTGCAAGGTCAGGGCACTGAAGCTTTCTTT | CASSLQGQGTEAFF
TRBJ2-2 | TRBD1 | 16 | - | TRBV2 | TGTGCCAGCAGTGAACAAGGCACAGGGGGAACCGGGGAGCTGTTTTTT | CASSEQGTGGTGELFF
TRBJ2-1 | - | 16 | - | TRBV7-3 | TGTGCCAGCAGCCTGATCCTAGGTCCTTCCTACAATGAGCAGTTCTTC | CASSLILGPSYNEQFF
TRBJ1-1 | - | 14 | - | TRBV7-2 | TGTGCCAGCAGCCATGGGACTCCCAGGGCTGAAGCTTTCTTT | CASSHGTPRAEAFF
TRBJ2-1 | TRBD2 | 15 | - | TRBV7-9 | TGTGCCAGCAGCTTAGGCGGGAGTATCTACAATGAGCAGTTCTTC | CASSLGGSIYNEQFF
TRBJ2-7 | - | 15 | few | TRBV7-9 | TGTGCCAGCAGCTTAGGGGCCAGTTTGACCTACGAGCAGTACTTC | CASSLGASLTYEQYF